The 3 T cell receptor beta chains given below trace back to one sample, sequenced in a study of shared clonotypes between healthy human individuals (TCRdb year 2020). Preparation of the library involved the immunoSEQ multiplex PCR assay. Imported from immuneACCESS, the table was reduced by TCRdb to in-frame sequences with V and J called. These copies leave out some clones; in studies compared against another copy, an unresolved V gene accounts for under half, and the cause of the remainder is not known. In all, the sample holds over 400,000 clones, and around 73% of those were seen once. The ten largest make up around 11% of the sample. The sequenced sample consisted of PBMCs. These TCRs come from a middle-aged woman in good health. Some clones in this sample may be carry-over from other donors' samples.

Comment on this clone: The junction departs from germline at one end; a sequencing error may be responsible. The chain links TRBV5-8 to TRBJ1-5; unclear D gene. CDR1 SGHTS and CDR2 YDEGEE come from the germline V gene. This CDR3 region has 13 residues. DNA for the CDR3: TGTGCCAGCAGCCCGAGGCGGAATCGGCCCCAGCATTTT. It translates to CASSPRRNRPQHF.

The rearrangement links TRBV10-3 to TRBJ2-3; 11 bases fit TRBD1. CDR1 and CDR2 (germline): ENHRY, SYGVKD. This CDR3 has 16 amino acids. After removal of 3 bases from V and 3 bases from J, the junction contained 5 bases not matched to a gene. The CDR3 nucleotides are TGTGCCATCAGTGACCCTGGACAGGGGGCAACAGATACGCAGTATTTT. Residues: CAISDPGQGATDTQYF.

This clone was counted between two and nine times. A single base is all that separates this from a far larger clone, so a read error is likely. This sequence joins TRBV5-1 and TRBJ1-1, with D perhaps matching TRBD1 (5 bases). The CDR3 runs to 13 residues. V lost 4 bases, J lost 1 base, and 8 bases lay in between. Germline V gene lookup returns CDR1 SGHRS and CDR2 YFSETQ. CDR3 nucleotide sequence: TGCGCCAGCAGCCCAGGACAGAACACTGAAGCTTTCTTT. This gives the protein CASSPGQNTEAFF.